The TCR beta chain described here comes from a study of Ad26.COV2.S vaccination and SARS-CoV-2 variants. In this sample, this clone turned up once. The protocol was immunoSEQ multiplex PCR, while the TCRdb copy is restricted to in-frame clones and leaves out a portion. The table lists 350,000 to 450,000 clones, about 92% of them singletons. This CDR3 is 14 amino acids long. The V end was cut by 7 bases, the J end by 7 bases, with 18 bases between. CDR1 LNHDA and CDR2 SQIVND come from the germline V gene (reference sequence). Treatment indicated: 19 received Ad26.COV2.S at low or high dose, single or two shots; 5 received placebo; per-sample allocation not given. At day 63 after the first vaccine or placebo injection, samples were drawn.

This sequence was found in a person aged 18-60 years who received the Ad26.COV2.S COVID-19 vaccine or a placebo. The sample was peripheral blood, taken in a trial of Ad26.COV2.S vaccine versus placebo. J is TRBJ2-3 and V is TRBV19; D not resolved. CDR3 residues: CASTPESDEYTQYF. CDR3 DNA: TGTGCCAGTACCCCGGAGAGCGACGAATATACGCAGTATTTT.